Listed below are T cell receptor beta chains from one sample, sequenced in a study of blood T cell repertoires in COVID-19. Produced via immunoSEQ multiplex PCR; TCRdb's table is partial and in-frame only. The sample holds a few hundred thousand clones, about 89% seen once. Sequencing was carried out using PBMCs or T cells enriched from blood (not recorded which). All receptors derive from a woman in her forties who had recovered from COVID-19. The CDR3 runs from the conserved cysteine through the conserved F or W. Each record gives: CDR3 length, clone size, D gene, J gene, V gene, CDR3 DNA, CDR3 protein. The D gene is left open where the match is weak. A row's size may be missing; if present it is once, few, many or a size class.

>15|.|TRBD1|TRBJ2-2|TRBV28
TGTGCCACGCTTGCCGGGACAGGGGCGTCCAGGGAGCTGTTTTTT
CATLAGTGASRELFF
>15|.|.|TRBJ1-2|TRBV27
TGTGCCAGCAGTTTTAAGGGGCGCGAGGACTATGGCTACACCTTC
CASSFKGREDYGYTF
>15|once|TRBD1|TRBJ1-2|TRBV2
TGTGCCAGCAGTGTCCGCCAGGGGGCGCGGGGTGGCTACACCTTC
CASSVRQGARGGYTF
>16|.|.|TRBJ2-5|TRBV11-3
TGTGCCAGCAGCTATAATATCCAGGGGATAAAAGAGACCCAGTACTTC
CASSYNIQGIKETQYF
>17|few|.|TRBJ1-3|TRBV5-6
TGTGCCAGCAGCTGGGGCGGAACGGGGGTCTCTGGAAACACCATATATTTT
CASSWGGTGVSGNTIYF
>16|.|.|TRBJ1-4|TRBV11-2
TGTGCCAGCAGCCGTTTTGAACATGCAACTAATGAAAAACTGTTTTTT
CASSRFEHATNEKLFF
>15|.|.|TRBJ2-7|TRBV28
TGTGCCAGCAGTTTAAACAGGGCAGGCTCCTACGAGCAGTACTTC
CASSLNRAGSYEQYF
>15|few|TRBD1|TRBJ1-4|TRBV6-5
TGTGCCAGCAGTTCAATGGGACAGGAGGGCGAAAAACTGTTTTTT
CASSSMGQEGEKLFF
>19|.|TRBD2|TRBJ2-3|TRBV9
TGTGCCAGCAGCGTATCAAGGACTAGCGGGGGGCCGGGCACAGATACGCAGTATTTT
CASSVSRTSGGPGTDTQYF
>14|.|TRBD1|TRBJ2-4|TRBV2
TGTGCCAGCAGTCGGGACAGGGGGGGAAACATTCAGTACTTC
CASSRDRGGNIQYF
>15|.|TRBD1|TRBJ2-7|TRBV19
TGTGCCAGTAGTACCAGGACAGGGGGCCCCTACGAGCAGTACTTC
CASSTRTGGPYEQYF
>15|.|TRBD2|TRBJ2-7|TRBV7-2
TGTGCCAGCAGCTTAGCTCTAGCGGGGGAGTACGAGCAGTACTTC
CASSLALAGEYEQYF
>16|once|TRBD2|TRBJ2-3|TRBV18
TGTGCCAGCTCATCTGGACTAGCGGGGAGCACAGATACGCAGTATTTT
CASSSGLAGSTDTQYF
>15|once|TRBD1|TRBJ1-1|TRBV3-1/TRBV3-2
TGTGCCAGCAGCTCGAGGGACAGCACCTTTGCTGAAGCTTTCTTT
CASSSRDSTFAEAFF
>13|.|.|TRBJ1-1|TRBV19
TGTGCCAGTAGTATCGGGGTCACCACTGAAGCTTTCTTT
CASSIGVTTEAFF
>13|.|TRBD1|TRBJ1-2|TRBV28
TGTGCCAGCACTATATTCACAGGGGATGGCTACACCTTC
CASTIFTGDGYTF
>12|.|.|TRBJ2-7|TRBV11-2
TGTGCCAGCAGCTTAGGGTCGGGCGAGCAGTACTTC
CASSLGSGEQYF
>16|once|TRBD2|TRBJ2-5|TRBV7-2
TGTGCCAGCAGCTTAGCGGTGGGGCCGCGGGGGGGAAGCCAGTACTTC
CASSLAVGPRGGSQYF
>14|once|TRBD1|TRBJ2-7|TRBV11-2
TGTGCCAGCAGCTTTACAGGGGGCACGTACGAGCAGTACTTC
CASSFTGGTYEQYF
>16|.|TRBD1|TRBJ2-1|TRBV27
TGTGCCAGCAGCGGGGACAGGCTCCAATCCTACAATGAGCAGTTCTTC
CASSGDRLQSYNEQFF
>13|.|.|TRBJ2-1|TRBV7-2
TGTGCCAGCAGCTTACAGGGATCGAGTGAGCAGTTCTTC
CASSLQGSSEQFF
>13|.|TRBD2|TRBJ2-1|TRBV19
TGTGCCAGTACTAGCGGGAGATACAATGAGCAGTTCTTC
CASTSGRYNEQFF
>15|.|.|TRBJ2-6|TRBV6-5
TGTGCCAGCAGTTCTCAGGGCGCTGGGGCCAACGTCCTGACTTTC
CASSSQGAGANVLTF
>13|.|.|TRBJ2-7|TRBV23-1
TGCGCCAGCAGGGGTAGGAGGGAGAACGAGCAGTACTTC
CASRGRRENEQYF
>13|.|.|TRBJ1-1|TRBV28
TGTGCCAGCAGTTTAACCGGGTGGACTGAAGCTTTCTTT
CASSLTGWTEAFF
>17|.|TRBD2|TRBJ2-2|TRBV19
TGTGCCAGTAGCCTGACTAGCGGGGGGCGGGGCACCGGGGAGCTGTTTTTT
CASSLTSGGRGTGELFF
>15|once|TRBD1|TRBJ2-3|TRBV19
TGTGCCAGTAGTACCGACAGGGGTAACCCAGATACGCAGTATTTT
CASSTDRGNPDTQYF
>14|.|.|TRBJ1-6|TRBV19
TGTGCCAGTAGCATTACAGAGTATAATTCACCCCTCCACTTT
CASSITEYNSPLHF
>13|.|.|TRBJ2-1|TRBV7-9
TGTGCCAGCAGAAGTCCCTCACGGAATGAGCAGTTCTTC
CASRSPSRNEQFF
>10|.|.|TRBJ1-1|TRBV2
TGTGCCAGCAATCAGGGTGAAGCTTTCTTT
CASNQGEAFF
>17|.|.|TRBJ2-7|TRBV7-2
TGTGCCAGCAGCTTAGATGGGGAGTCCGGGGTATCCTACGAGCAGTACTTC
CASSLDGESGVSYEQYF
>18|.|TRBD1|TRBJ1-6|TRBV3-1/TRBV3-2
TGTGCCAGCAGCCAAGGGGGCCGGGTTAGGACAGGGTACTCACCCCTCCACTTT
CASSQGGRVRTGYSPLHF
>16|.|TRBD1|TRBJ2-2|TRBV24-1
TGTGCCACCAGTGAGAGGACAGGGTTGAAGGCCGGGGAGCTGTTTTTT
CATSERTGLKAGELFF
>14|.|TRBD2|TRBJ2-3|TRBV10-3
TGTGCCATCAGGGAGGGACTAGCGGCAGATACGCAGTATTTT
CAIREGLAADTQYF
>15|.|.|TRBJ1-2|TRBV13
TGTGCCAGCAGCTTAGGGGGGGCCGCTAACTATGGCTACACCTTC
CASSLGGAANYGYTF
>14|few|TRBD1|TRBJ1-2|TRBV5-1
TGCGCCAGCAGCTTGGCCGGGACAGACTATGGCTACACCTTC
CASSLAGTDYGYTF
>14|.|TRBD1|TRBJ1-5|TRBV19
TGTGCCAGTACCGGGGGACAGATAAATCAGCCCCAGCATTTT
CASTGGQINQPQHF
>14|once|TRBD2|TRBJ2-7|TRBV27
TGTGCCAGCAGTCCCTTAGCGGGAGCCTACGAGCAGTACTTC
CASSPLAGAYEQYF
>15|.|.|TRBJ2-1|TRBV4-3
TGCGCCAGCAGCCAAGATACTAGCTCCTACAATGAGCAGTTCTTC
CASSQDTSSYNEQFF
>12|.|.|TRBJ1-1|TRBV6-5
TGTGCCAGCACACGCGGACGGGATGAAGCTTTCTTT
CASTRGRDEAFF
>11|few|.|TRBJ2-7|TRBV5-5
TGTGCCAGCAGCCCGGGATACGAGCAGTACTTC
CASSPGYEQYF
>15|.|.|TRBJ2-2|TRBV5-1
TGCGCCAGTGCAGGTGGGCAGGGAAACGCCGGGGAGCTGTTTTTT
CASAGGQGNAGELFF
>14|.|.|TRBJ1-2|TRBV3-1/TRBV3-2
TGTGCCAGCAGCCAGGGCAGCTCATCCTATGGCTACACCTTC
CASSQGSSSYGYTF
>13|.|.|TRBJ1-1|TRBV10-3
TGTGCCATACACCCCGATGATTACACTGAAGCTTTCTTT
CAIHPDDYTEAFF
>16|.|.|TRBJ2-1|TRBV4-2
TGTGCCAGCAGCCAAGAGACAGACAGCTCCTACAATGAGCAGTTCTTC
CASSQETDSSYNEQFF
>16|.|TRBD1|TRBJ1-3|TRBV4-2
TGTGCCAGCAGCCCAAACTACGGGACAGGGGGAAACACCATATATTTT
CASSPNYGTGGNTIYF
>15|.|.|TRBJ2-7|TRBV19
TGTGCCAGTAGTATACGGCCGGGAGTCAGCTACGAGCAGTACTTC
CASSIRPGVSYEQYF
>11|.|.|TRBJ1-6|TRBV20-1
TGCAGTGCTCTCAGGGATTCACCCCTCCACTTT
CSALRDSPLHF
>14|.|TRBD1|TRBJ2-7|TRBV5-4
TGTGCCAGCAGCCCTAGGACAGGAACCTACGAGCAGTACTTC
CASSPRTGTYEQYF
>17|.|TRBD1|TRBJ1-1|TRBV10-3
TGTGCCATCAGTCTCGGTCCCGGGACAGGGATGAACACTGAAGCTTTCTTT
CAISLGPGTGMNTEAFF
>16|.|.|TRBJ2-7|TRBV6-6
TGTGCCAGCAGTTACTCGGAGACTTCGAGCTCCTACGAGCAGTACTTC
CASSYSETSSSYEQYF
>15|few|.|TRBJ1-5|TRBV19
TGTGCCAGTAGGGGGAGAACAGACTTCAATCAGCCCCAGCATTTT
CASRGRTDFNQPQHF
>11|.|.|TRBJ2-3|TRBV19
TGTGCCAGTGGTTCCCACCGGACGCAGTATTTT
CASGSHRTQYF
>15|.|TRBD2|TRBJ2-1|TRBV18
TGTGCCAGCTCAGGGGGGCTAGCGGGAGAGCGTGAGCAGTTCTTC
CASSGGLAGEREQFF
>15|.|TRBD1|TRBJ1-1|TRBV9
TGTGCCAGCAGCGTAGCCGGGACAGGGCGGACTGAAGCTTTCTTT
CASSVAGTGRTEAFF
>14|.|.|TRBJ2-5|TRBV28
TGTGCCAGCAGTTTATCAGGCCCCCAAGAGACCCAGTACTTC
CASSLSGPQETQYF
>14|.|.|TRBJ1-5|TRBV28
TGTGCCAGCAGGGAGGCAGGGGACGGTCAGCCCCAGCATTTT
CASREAGDGQPQHF